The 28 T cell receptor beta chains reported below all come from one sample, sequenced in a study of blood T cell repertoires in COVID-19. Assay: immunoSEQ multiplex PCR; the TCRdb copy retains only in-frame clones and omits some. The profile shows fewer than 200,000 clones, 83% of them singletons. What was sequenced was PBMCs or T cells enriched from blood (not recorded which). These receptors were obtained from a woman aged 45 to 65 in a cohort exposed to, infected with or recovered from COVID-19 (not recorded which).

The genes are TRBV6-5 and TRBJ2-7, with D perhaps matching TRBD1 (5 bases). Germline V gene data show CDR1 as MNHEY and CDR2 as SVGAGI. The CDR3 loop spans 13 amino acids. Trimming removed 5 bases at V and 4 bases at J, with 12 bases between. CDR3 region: CASSLQVTYEQYF. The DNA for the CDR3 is TGTGCCAGCAGTCTACAGGTGACTTACGAGCAGTACTTC.

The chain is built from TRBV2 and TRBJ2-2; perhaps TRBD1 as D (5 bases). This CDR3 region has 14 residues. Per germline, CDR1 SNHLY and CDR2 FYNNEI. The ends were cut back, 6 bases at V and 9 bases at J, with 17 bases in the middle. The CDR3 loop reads CASRADSRGRELFF. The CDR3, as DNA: TGTGCCAGCAGGGCCGACAGTAGAGGTCGGGAGCTGTTTTTT.

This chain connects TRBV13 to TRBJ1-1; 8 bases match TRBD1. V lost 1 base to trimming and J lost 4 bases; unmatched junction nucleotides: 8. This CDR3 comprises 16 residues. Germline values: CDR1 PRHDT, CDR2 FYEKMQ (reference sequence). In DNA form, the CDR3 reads TGTGCCAGCAGCTTAGCTTCAGGGGGCTCAGTCACTGAAGCTTTCTTT. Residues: CASSLASGGSVTEAFF.

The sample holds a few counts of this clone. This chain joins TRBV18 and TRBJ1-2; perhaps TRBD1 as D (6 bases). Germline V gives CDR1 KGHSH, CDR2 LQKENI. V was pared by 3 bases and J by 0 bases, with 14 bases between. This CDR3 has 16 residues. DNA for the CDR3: TGTGCCAGCTCACCGGAACAGGGTCGGGCTAACTATGGCTACACCTTC. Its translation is CASSPEQGRANYGYTF.

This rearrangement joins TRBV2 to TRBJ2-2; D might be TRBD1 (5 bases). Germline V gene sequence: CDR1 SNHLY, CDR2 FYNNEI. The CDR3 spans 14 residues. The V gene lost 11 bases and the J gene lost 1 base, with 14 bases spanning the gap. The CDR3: CAGLGAMNTGELFF. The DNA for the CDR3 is TGTGCCGGCTTAGGGGCAATGAACACCGGGGAGCTGTTTTTT. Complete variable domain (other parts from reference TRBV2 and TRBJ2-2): EPEVTQTPSHQVTQMGQEVILRCVPISNHLYFYWYRQILGQKVEFLVSFYNNEISEKSEIFDDQFSVERPDGSNFTLKIRSTKLEDSAMYFCAGLGAMNTGELFFGEGSRLTVL.

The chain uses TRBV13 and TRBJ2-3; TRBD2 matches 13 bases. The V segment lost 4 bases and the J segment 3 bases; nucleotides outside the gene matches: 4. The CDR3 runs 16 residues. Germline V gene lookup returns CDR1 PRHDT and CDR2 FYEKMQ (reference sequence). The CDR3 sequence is CASSSGLAGFTDTQYF. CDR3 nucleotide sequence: TGTGCCAGCAGCTCGGGACTAGCGGGATTTACAGATACGCAGTATTTT.

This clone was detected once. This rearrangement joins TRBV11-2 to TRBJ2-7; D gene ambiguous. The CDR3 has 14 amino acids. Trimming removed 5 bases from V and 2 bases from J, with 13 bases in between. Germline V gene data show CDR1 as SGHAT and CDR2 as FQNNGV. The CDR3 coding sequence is TGTGCCAGCAGCCTAAACCGGGTCACCTACGAGCAGTACTTC. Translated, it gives CASSLNRVTYEQYF.

CDR3 amino acids: CASSVDRDNQPQHF. As DNA, the CDR3 is TGTGCCAGCAGTGTAGACAGGGACAATCAGCCCCAGCATTTT. V usage is TRBV28 and J usage is TRBJ1-5; 7 positions match TRBD1. Germline V gene sequence: CDR1 MDHEN, CDR2 SYDVKM. The ends lost 5 bases at V and 3 bases at J; junction bases unmatched: 4. This CDR3 region has 14 residues.

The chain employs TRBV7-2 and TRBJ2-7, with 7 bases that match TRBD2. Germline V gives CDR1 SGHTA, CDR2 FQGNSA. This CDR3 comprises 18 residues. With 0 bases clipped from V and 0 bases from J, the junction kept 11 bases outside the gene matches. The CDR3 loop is CASSLAVSGVTASYEQYF. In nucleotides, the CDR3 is TGTGCCAGCAGCTTAGCAGTGAGCGGGGTTACCGCCTCCTACGAGCAGTACTTC.

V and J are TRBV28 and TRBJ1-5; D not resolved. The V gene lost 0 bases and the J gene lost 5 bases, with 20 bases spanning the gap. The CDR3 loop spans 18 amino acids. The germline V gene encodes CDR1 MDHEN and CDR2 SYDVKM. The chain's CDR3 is CASSLWATRKAEYQPQHF. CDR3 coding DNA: TGTGCCAGCAGTTTATGGGCAACCAGGAAGGCTGAATATCAGCCCCAGCATTTT.

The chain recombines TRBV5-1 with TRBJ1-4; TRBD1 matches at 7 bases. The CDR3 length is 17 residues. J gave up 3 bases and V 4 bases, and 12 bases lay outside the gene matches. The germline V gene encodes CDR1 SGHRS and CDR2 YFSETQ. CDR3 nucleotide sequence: TGCGCCAGCAGCCGATACCGCCAGGGGGTTTCTAATGAAAAACTGTTTTTT. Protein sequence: CASSRYRQGVSNEKLFF.

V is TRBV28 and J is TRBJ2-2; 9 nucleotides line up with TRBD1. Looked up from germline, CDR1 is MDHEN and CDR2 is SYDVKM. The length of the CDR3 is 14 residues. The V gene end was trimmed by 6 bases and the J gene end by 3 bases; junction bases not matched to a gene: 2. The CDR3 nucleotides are TGTGCCAGCAGCAGACAGGGGGACACCGGGGAGCTGTTTTTT. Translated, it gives CASSRQGDTGELFF.

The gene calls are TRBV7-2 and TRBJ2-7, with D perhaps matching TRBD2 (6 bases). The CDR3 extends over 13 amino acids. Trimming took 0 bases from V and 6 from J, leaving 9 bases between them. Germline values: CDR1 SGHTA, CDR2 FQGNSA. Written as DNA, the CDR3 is TGTGCCAGCAGCTTAGCGGGGGGTTCCGAGCAGTACTTC. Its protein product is CASSLAGGSEQYF. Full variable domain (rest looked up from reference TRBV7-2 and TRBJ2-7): GAGVSQSPSNKVTEKGKDVELRCDPISGHTALYWYRQSLGQGLEFLIYFQGNSAPDKSGLPSDRFSAERTGGSVSTLTIQRTQQEDSAVYLCASSLAGGSEQYFGPGTRLTVT.

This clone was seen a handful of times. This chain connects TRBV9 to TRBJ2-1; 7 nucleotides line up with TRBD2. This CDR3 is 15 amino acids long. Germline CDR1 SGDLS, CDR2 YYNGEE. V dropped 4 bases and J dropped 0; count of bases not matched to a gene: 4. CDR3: CASSWGGSSYNEQFF. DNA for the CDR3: TGTGCCAGCAGCTGGGGCGGGAGCTCCTACAATGAGCAGTTCTTC. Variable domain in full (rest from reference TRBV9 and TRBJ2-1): DSGVTQTPKHLITATGQRVTLRCSPRSGDLSVYWYQQSLDQGLQFLIQYYNGEERAKGNILERFSAQQFPDLHSELNLSSLELGDSALYFCASSWGGSSYNEQFFGPGTRLTVL.

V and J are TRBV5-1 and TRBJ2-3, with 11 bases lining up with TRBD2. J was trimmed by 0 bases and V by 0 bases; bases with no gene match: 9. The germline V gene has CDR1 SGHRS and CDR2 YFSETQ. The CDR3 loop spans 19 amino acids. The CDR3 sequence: CASSLGSSGRRYSTDTQYF. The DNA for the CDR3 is TGCGCCAGCAGCTTGGGGTCTAGCGGGAGGAGATATAGCACAGATACGCAGTATTTT.

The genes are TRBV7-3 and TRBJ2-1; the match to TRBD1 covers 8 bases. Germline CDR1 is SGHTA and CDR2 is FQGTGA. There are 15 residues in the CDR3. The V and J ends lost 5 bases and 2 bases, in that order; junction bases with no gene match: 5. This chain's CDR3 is CASSQTGDTYNEQFF. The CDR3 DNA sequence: TGTGCCAGCAGCCAGACAGGGGATACCTACAATGAGCAGTTCTTC.

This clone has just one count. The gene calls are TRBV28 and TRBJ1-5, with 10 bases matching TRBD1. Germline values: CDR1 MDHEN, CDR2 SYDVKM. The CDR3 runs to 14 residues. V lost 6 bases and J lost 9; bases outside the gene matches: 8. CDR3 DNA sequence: TGTGCCAGCAGGACAGGGGGCCCTATGGGGCCCCAGCATTTT. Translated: CASRTGGPMGPQHF.

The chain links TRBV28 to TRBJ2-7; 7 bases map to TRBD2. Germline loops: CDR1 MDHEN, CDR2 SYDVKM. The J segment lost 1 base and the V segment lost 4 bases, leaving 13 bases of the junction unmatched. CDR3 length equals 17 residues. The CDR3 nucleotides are TGTGCCAGCAGTTCTCCCAGGGAGGGGAGGGGATCCTACGAGCAGTACTTC. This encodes CASSSPREGRGSYEQYF.

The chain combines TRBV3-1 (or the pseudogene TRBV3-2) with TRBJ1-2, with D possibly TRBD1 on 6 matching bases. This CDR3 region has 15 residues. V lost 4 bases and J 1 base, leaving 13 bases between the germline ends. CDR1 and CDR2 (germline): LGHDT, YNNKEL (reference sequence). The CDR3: CASSLRGGLNYGYTF. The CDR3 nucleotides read TGTGCCAGCAGCCTAAGGGGGGGACTTAACTATGGCTACACCTTC.

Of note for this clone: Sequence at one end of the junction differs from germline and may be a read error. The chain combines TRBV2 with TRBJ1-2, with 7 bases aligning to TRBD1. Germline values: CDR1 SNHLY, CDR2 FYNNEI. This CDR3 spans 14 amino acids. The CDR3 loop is CASTERNRGYGYTF. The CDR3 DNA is TGTGCCAGCACTGAAAGAAACAGGGGCTATGGCTACACCTTC. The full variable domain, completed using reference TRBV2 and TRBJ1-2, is EPEVTQTPSHQVTQMGQEVILRCVPISNHLYFYWYRQILGQKVEFLVSFYNNEISEKSEIFDDQFSVERPDGSNFTLKIRSTKLEDSAMYFCASTERNRGYGYTFGSGTRLTVV.

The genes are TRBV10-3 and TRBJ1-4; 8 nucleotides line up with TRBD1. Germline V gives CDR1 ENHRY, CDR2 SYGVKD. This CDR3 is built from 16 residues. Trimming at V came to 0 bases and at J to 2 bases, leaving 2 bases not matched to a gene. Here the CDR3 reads CAISESGQGTNEKLFF. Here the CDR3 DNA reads TGTGCCATCAGTGAGTCTGGACAGGGTACTAATGAAAAACTGTTTTTT.

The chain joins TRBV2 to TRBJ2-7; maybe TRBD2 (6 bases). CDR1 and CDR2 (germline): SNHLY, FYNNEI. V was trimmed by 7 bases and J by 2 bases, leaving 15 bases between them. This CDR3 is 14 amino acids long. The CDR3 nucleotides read TGTGCCAGCAACAAGGGCGGGGTTGCCTACGAGCAGTACTTC. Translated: CASNKGGVAYEQYF.

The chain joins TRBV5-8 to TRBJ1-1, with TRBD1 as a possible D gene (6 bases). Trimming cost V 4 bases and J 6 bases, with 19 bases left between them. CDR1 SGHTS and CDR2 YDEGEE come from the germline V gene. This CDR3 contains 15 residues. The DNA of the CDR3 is TGTGCCAGCAGCCCGGGAGGCAGGGGAGGGGCTGAAGCTTTCTTT. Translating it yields CASSPGGRGGAEAFF.

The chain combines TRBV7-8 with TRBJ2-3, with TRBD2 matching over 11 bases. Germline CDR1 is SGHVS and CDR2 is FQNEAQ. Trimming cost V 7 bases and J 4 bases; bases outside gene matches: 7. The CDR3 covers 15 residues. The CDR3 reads CASILSGGAADTQYF. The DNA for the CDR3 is TGTGCCAGCATCCTTAGCGGGGGGGCCGCAGATACGCAGTATTTT.

The CDR3 DNA follows: TGCGCCAGCAGCCAAGAGCCCGGACATGGTAATTCACCCCTCCACTTT. Amino acids: CASSQEPGHGNSPLHF. This chain uses TRBV4-3 with TRBJ1-6; D might be TRBD1 (5 bases). Trimming cost V 0 bases and J 6 bases, with 12 bases left between them. There are 16 residues in the CDR3. CDR1 is LGHNA, CDR2 YSLEER, per germline.

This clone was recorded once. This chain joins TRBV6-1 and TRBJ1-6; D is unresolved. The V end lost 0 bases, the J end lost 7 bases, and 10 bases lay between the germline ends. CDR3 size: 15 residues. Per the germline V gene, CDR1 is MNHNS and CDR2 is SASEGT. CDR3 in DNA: TGTGCCAGCAGTGAAGCAGGCCGCGGAAATTCACCCCTCCACTTT. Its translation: CASSEAGRGNSPLHF.

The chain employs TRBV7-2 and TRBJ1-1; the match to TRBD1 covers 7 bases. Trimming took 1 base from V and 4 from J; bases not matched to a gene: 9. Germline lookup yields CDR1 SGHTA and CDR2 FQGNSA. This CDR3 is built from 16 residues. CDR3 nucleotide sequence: TGTGCCAGCAGCTTAGGAGGGGGCCGTTCCGGCACTGAAGCTTTCTTT. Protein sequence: CASSLGGGRSGTEAFF.

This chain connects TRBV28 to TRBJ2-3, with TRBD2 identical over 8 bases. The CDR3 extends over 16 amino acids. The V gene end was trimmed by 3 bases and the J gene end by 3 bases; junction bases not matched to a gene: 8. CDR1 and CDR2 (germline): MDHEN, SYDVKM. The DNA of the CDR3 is TGTGCCAGCAGTTTGTCGGCGGGAGGATGGACAGATACGCAGTATTTT. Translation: CASSLSAGGWTDTQYF.